This TCR beta chain appears in the sequencing data of a study of blood T cell repertoires in COVID-19. Study-wide background: PBMCs, B-cell-depleted T cells, or T cells were the source of the cDNA or gDNA that made up the material.

Source study methods: For nucleated cells, counts were estimated from reference gene primer amplification. This table comes from immunoSEQ multiplex PCR, and its TCRdb copy is limited to in-frame clones, with some not included. V, J and clone size reflect that table, while D and trimming were determined from the DNA. Seen here are 95,000 to 150,000 clones, over 60% observed once, and the top ten hold approximately 3.9%. Germline-derived CDR1 and CDR2 are SGDLS and YYNGEE. The CDR3 has 12 amino acids. The V gene lost 7 bases and the J gene lost 8 bases, with 12 bases spanning the gap. The sequence was collected from a woman at least 80 years old with acute or convalescent COVID-19. Material: peripheral blood. V gene TRBV9 combines with J gene TRBJ1-4; D gene unclear. The CDR3 DNA reads TGTGCCAGCGCCCGGGAAGGAGAAAAACTGTTTTTT. Translation gives CASAREGEKLFF.